Presented here are 27 T cell receptor beta chains from one specimen sequenced in a study of control samples from healthy donors and cancer patients. TCRdb's copy holds only in-frame clones and misses some; the assay was immunoSEQ multiplex PCR. The sample records about 160,000 clones, around 94% being singletons. Sequenced material: PBMCs. These receptor sequences come from a man in his sixties with colorectal cancer.

The rearrangement links TRBV2 to TRBJ1-2; D gene unclear. CDR3 size: 15 residues. The ends were cut back, 2 bases at V and 4 bases at J, with 14 bases in the middle. Germline CDR1 SNHLY, CDR2 FYNNEI. CDR3 in DNA: TGTGCCAGCAGTGAATCGGGTGAGGCCTTCTATGGCTACACCTTC. Amino acids: CASSESGEAFYGYTF.

This chain links TRBV18 with TRBJ2-5; D is unclear. V lost 1 base and J 2 bases, leaving 14 bases between the germline ends. This CDR3 contains 16 residues. The V gene's germline CDR1 is KGHSH and CDR2 LQKENI. The CDR3 sequence: CASSPLGGRIQETQYF. The DNA of the CDR3 is TGTGCCAGCTCACCACTCGGTGGCAGAATACAAGAGACCCAGTACTTC.

The rearrangement uses TRBV7-6 and TRBJ1-3, with D possibly matching TRBD1 (5 bases). This CDR3 is 18 amino acids long. Trimming removed 2 bases at V and 0 bases at J, with 17 bases between. CDR1 and CDR2 from the germline V gene are SGHVS and FNYEAQ. DNA for the CDR3: TGTGCCAGCAGCTTAAGGGGATTTGACGGGGGCTCTGGAAACACCATATATTTT. Its translation is CASSLRGFDGGSGNTIYF.

This clone was picked up a small number of times. The chain employs TRBV7-9 and TRBJ2-3; the match to TRBD2 covers 7 bases. This CDR3 contains 15 residues. Per germline, CDR1 SEHNR and CDR2 FQNEAQ (reference sequence). V lost 3 bases to trimming and J lost 1 base; unmatched junction nucleotides: 4. For the CDR3, the DNA is TGTGCCAGCAGCTTGCCTAGCGGACGCACAGATACGCAGTATTTT. It codes for CASSLPSGRTDTQYF.

This chain links TRBV7-9 with TRBJ1-4, with D possibly being TRBD1 (5 bases). V was clipped by 2 bases and J by 2 bases, with 9 bases between them. The CDR3 contains 15 residues. Germline CDR1 and CDR2: SEHNR and FQNEAQ (reference sequence). In nucleotides, the CDR3 is TGTGCCAGCAGCTTATTCGACAGTACTAATGAAAAACTGTTTTTT. As protein: CASSLFDSTNEKLFF.

V and J are TRBV30 and TRBJ1-1; no firm D call. The CDR3 has 12 residues. Germline loops: CDR1 GTSNPN, CDR2 SVGIG (reference sequence). The germline V and J ends were trimmed by 7 bases and 1 base, with 10 bases remaining between them. Written as DNA, the CDR3 is TGTGCCTTCGCAGACGGGAACACTGAAGCTTTCTTT. It codes for CAFADGNTEAFF. The complete variable domain, with remaining parts taken from reference TRBV30 and TRBJ1-1, reads SQTIHQWPATLVQPVGSPLSLECTVEGTSNPNLYWYRQAAGRGLQLLFYSVGIGQISSEVPQNLSASRPQDRQFILSSKKLLLSDSGFYLCAFADGNTEAFFGQGTRLTVV.

The chain couples TRBV7-8 to TRBJ1-4; the match to TRBD1 covers 7 bases. V was pared by 5 bases and J by 8 bases, with 8 bases of the junction left unmatched. Germline V gene data show CDR1 as SGHVS and CDR2 as FQNEAQ. The CDR3 has 14 residues. CDR3 nucleotides: TGTGCCAGCAGCCTGACAGGGAATGGGGAAAAACTGTTTTTT. Residues: CASSLTGNGEKLFF. Looking up the rest from reference TRBV7-8 and TRBJ1-4 gives the full variable domain: GAGVSQSPRYKVAKRGQDVALRCDPISGHVSLFWYQQALGQGPEFLTYFQNEAQLDKSGLPSDRFFAERPEGSVSTLKIQRTQQEDSAVYLCASSLTGNGEKLFFGSGTQLSVL.

The chain carries TRBV3-1 (or the pseudogene TRBV3-2) and TRBJ2-3; the D gene is possibly TRBD1 (5 bases). The CDR3 totals 14 residues. Trimming pared 4 bases from V and 4 bases from J, leaving 12 bases between. The germline gives CDR1 LGHDT, CDR2 YNNKEL (reference sequence). CDR3 coding DNA: TGTGCCAGCAGCCCGAACGCAGGGTCAGATACGCAGTATTTT. Encoded protein: CASSPNAGSDTQYF.

The genes are TRBV24-1 and TRBJ2-1; D may correspond to TRBD1 or TRBD2 (5 bases each). The CDR3 has 14 residues. Germline V gene sequence: CDR1 KGHDR, CDR2 SFDVKD. V lost 4 bases and J lost 10, with 16 bases in between. The chain's CDR3 is CATSDSARGGEQFF. The CDR3 bases are TGTGCCACCAGTGACTCCGCTCGGGGCGGGGAGCAGTTCTTC.

This chain links TRBV6-7 with TRBJ2-1, with TRBD2 identical over 16 bases. TRBV6-7 is known as an ORF, though its function is uncertain. The CDR3 length is 24 residues. After removal of 2 bases from V and 0 bases from J, the junction contained 19 bases not matched to a gene. In nucleotides, the CDR3 is TGTGCCAGCAGTTACCCGCATTTATGGGACCCGGGACTAGCGGGGGGGCGCTCCTACAATGAGCAGTTCTTC. Protein: CASSYPHLWDPGLAGGRSYNEQFF.

This chain connects TRBV11-2 to TRBJ2-2, with D unresolved. Germline V gives CDR1 SGHAT, CDR2 FQNNGV. Trimming cost V 0 bases and J 5 bases, with 16 bases left between them. This CDR3 is 17 amino acids long. In DNA form, the CDR3 reads TGTGCCAGCAGCTTAGAGTTCTCAGGCGGAACAACCGGGGAGCTGTTTTTT. This encodes CASSLEFSGGTTGELFF.

V is TRBV30 and J is TRBJ1-1; no clear D. CDR3 length: 14 residues. V gave up 2 bases and J gave up 6 bases, with 16 bases separating them. Germline CDR1 reads GTSNPN; CDR2 reads SVGIG (reference sequence). The chain's CDR3 is CAWSLPGLPAEAFF. The CDR3 coding sequence is TGTGCCTGGAGTCTCCCCGGACTGCCGGCTGAAGCTTTCTTT.

The chain joins TRBV6-2 or TRBV6-3 to TRBJ2-3; D assignment may be TRBD1 or TRBD2 (7 bases each). CDR1 is MNHEY, CDR2 SVGEGT, per germline. There are 14 residues in the CDR3. V was cut by 6 bases and J by 5 bases, with 15 bases left in between. In DNA form, the CDR3 reads TGTGCCAGCAGCCAGGGGGGGGGACGAGATACGCAGTATTTT. As protein: CASSQGGGRDTQYF.

The V and J genes are TRBV7-2 and TRBJ2-5, with D tentatively TRBD1 (6 bases). The CDR3 has 15 residues. V lost 4 bases and J lost 5, with 17 bases in between. Germline lookup yields CDR1 SGHTA and CDR2 FQGNSA. The CDR3 here is CASSWGITGMETQYF. The CDR3 nucleotides read TGTGCCAGCAGCTGGGGTATAACAGGGATGGAGACCCAGTACTTC.

The chain combines TRBV6-5 with TRBJ1-5; no definite D call. Trimming took 6 bases from V and 1 from J, leaving 7 bases between them. Germline V lookup: CDR1 MNHEY, CDR2 SVGAGI. The CDR3 has 13 amino acids. DNA of the CDR3: TGTGCCAGCAGGGCCGGGAGCAATCAGCCCCAGCATTTT. The encoded protein is CASRAGSNQPQHF.

This chain links TRBV6-6 with TRBJ1-2, with D unresolved. This CDR3 region has 13 residues. Trimming cost V 6 bases and J 5 bases, with 13 bases left between them. Germline values: CDR1 MNHNY, CDR2 SVGAGI (reference sequence). This CDR3 reads CASSADGTYGYTF. CDR3 in DNA: TGTGCCAGCAGCGCGGACGGAACTTATGGCTACACCTTC.

V and J are TRBV10-2 and TRBJ1-2, with TRBD1 matching 8 bases. The CDR3 consists of 13 residues. Trimming removed 3 bases from V and 6 bases from J; junction bases left unmatched: 3. Germline CDR1 WSHSY, CDR2 SAAADI. DNA for the CDR3: TGCGCCAGCAGTGATGGACAGGGAGATGGCTACACCTTC. It translates to CASSDGQGDGYTF.

V is TRBV10-3 and J is TRBJ1-2, with D perhaps TRBD1 (6 bases). The CDR3 runs to 15 residues. Germline CDR1 and CDR2: ENHRY and SYGVKD. V dropped 7 bases and J dropped 1 base, with 16 bases sitting between them. DNA of the CDR3: TGTGCCATCACAATGGGGTTGGACAGTAACTATGGCTACACCTTC. It yields the protein CAITMGLDSNYGYTF.

The chain has TRBV5-5 and TRBJ2-7, with 7 bases lining up with TRBD1. Germline V gives CDR1 SGHKS, CDR2 YYEKEE (reference sequence). V lost 4 bases, J lost 2 bases, and 12 bases stayed unmatched. The CDR3 runs to 16 residues. CDR3 protein: CASSRQLDRVAYEQYF. The CDR3 DNA follows: TGTGCCAGCAGCCGCCAACTAGACAGGGTTGCCTACGAGCAGTACTTC.

J is TRBJ2-2 and V is TRBV6-6; possibly TRBD1 or TRBD2 for D (6 bases each). V was cut by 5 bases and J by 6 bases, with 16 bases left in between. CDR3 length equals 15 residues. Germline values: CDR1 MNHNY, CDR2 SVGAGI (reference sequence). The CDR3 nucleotides read TGTGCCAGCAGTGCCCTACAGGGAGGCGCCGGGGAGCTGTTTTTT. Translating gives CASSALQGGAGELFF.

The chain carries TRBV9 and TRBJ2-3; 10 positions agree with TRBD2. This CDR3 is built from 17 residues. With V trimmed by 1 base and J by 4 bases, 9 bases remained unmatched. Germline values: CDR1 SGDLS, CDR2 YYNGEE. For the CDR3, the DNA is TGTGCCAGCAGCGTAAGCGGGGGGGCCGTTAGTCCAGATACGCAGTATTTT. It is translated as CASSVSGGAVSPDTQYF.

This chain uses TRBV9 with TRBJ1-1; TRBD1 is a possible D gene (5 bases). This CDR3 is built from 14 residues. V was trimmed by 0 bases and J by 3 bases, leaving 9 bases between them. Germline V gives CDR1 SGDLS, CDR2 YYNGEE. For the CDR3, the DNA is TGTGCCAGCAGCGTAGGCAGGGAGGACACTGAAGCTTTCTTT. Amino acids: CASSVGREDTEAFF.

CDR3 sequence (DNA): TGTGCCAGCAGCTTGAAGGGGGGCGGACAAGAGACCCAGTACTTC. Amino acids: CASSLKGGGQETQYF. The chain recombines TRBV5-4 with TRBJ2-5; D may correspond to TRBD1 or TRBD2 (6 bases each). The CDR3 extends over 15 amino acids. The V gene's germline CDR1 is SGHNT and CDR2 YYREEE (reference sequence). V lost 1 base to trimming and J lost 2 bases, with 12 bases between them.

In nucleotides, the CDR3 is TGTGCCAGCAGCCTCGGGACAGAGAACACTGAAGCTTTCTTT. This sequence encodes CASSLGTENTEAFF. The chain is built from TRBV7-6 and TRBJ1-1, with 7 bases that match TRBD1. Germline lookup yields CDR1 SGHVS and CDR2 FNYEAQ. J was trimmed by 1 base and V by 5 bases; bases with no gene match: 4. The CDR3 sequence is 14 residues long.

The sample holds one count of this clone. V usage is TRBV6-5 and J usage is TRBJ2-1, with 7 bases matching TRBD2. The CDR3 totals 16 residues. The germline V gene encodes CDR1 MNHEY and CDR2 SVGAGI. V dropped 4 bases and J dropped 3; count of bases not matched to a gene: 9. CDR3 amino acids: CASSWGGVGVYNEQFF. The CDR3 DNA is TGTGCCAGCAGTTGGGGGGGTGTAGGGGTCTACAATGAGCAGTTCTTC.

The chain employs TRBV12-3 or TRBV12-4 and TRBJ1-1; D is perhaps TRBD1 (5 bases). Trimming took off 3 bases at V and 7 bases at J, with 12 bases between the two ends. This CDR3 is 13 amino acids long. The CDR3 DNA follows: TGTGCCAGCAGTTTCTTCATGGGGGTTGAAGCTTTCTTT. Its translation is CASSFFMGVEAFF.

The chain carries TRBV6-2 or TRBV6-3 and TRBJ1-3; TRBD1 is a possible D gene (6 bases). V was shortened by 2 bases and J by 9 bases, with 17 bases between the two germline ends. This CDR3 region has 15 residues. CDR1 and CDR2 (germline): MNHEY, SVGEGT. The CDR3 nucleotides are TGTGCCAGCAGTTACGGTTTGTCGGGGGCTGGCACCATATATTTT. The encoded protein is CASSYGLSGAGTIYF.